The clone carrying this T cell receptor beta chain has just one count. This record belongs to a study of cytomegalovirus exposure and HLA in healthy donors. Only in-frame clones appear in the TCRdb table, and some are missing; sequencing was by immunoSEQ multiplex PCR. The data show 100,000 to 150,000 clones, about 91% seen once. The CDR3 contains 16 residues. CDR1 is SGHRS, CDR2 YFSETQ, per germline. After removal of 4 bases from V and 1 base from J, the junction contained 7 bases not matched to a gene. Sequencing input: PBMCs. The rearrangement uses TRBV5-1 and TRBJ2-5, with 10 positions matching TRBD2. The sequence came from a woman aged 18 to 35 in good health and CMV-seronegative. The CDR3 spells CASSPRLAGAQETQYF. CDR3 nucleotides: TGCGCCAGCAGCCCCAGACTAGCGGGCGCCCAAGAGACCCAGTACTTC.